The 20 T cell receptor beta chains below come from one sample, sequenced in a study of cytomegalovirus exposure and HLA in healthy donors. 60 Vbeta and 13 Jbeta primers were used in PCR. Method: immunoSEQ multiplex PCR; TCRdb's copy keeps in-frame clones and lacks some. The table includes under 120,000 clones, 70% detected once. Sequencing was performed on PBMCs. These receptors all come from a man aged 35-49 years in good health and CMV-seropositive.

The V gene is TRBV5-1, the J gene TRBJ2-3; TRBD1 might be the D (5 bases). Trimming shortened V by 0 bases and J by 5 bases, and 10 bases separated the two germline ends. Germline-derived CDR1 and CDR2 are SGHRS and YFSETQ. This CDR3 is built from 14 residues. The CDR3 spells CASSLDRRVDTQYF. CDR3 DNA: TGCGCCAGCAGCTTGGATCGCAGGGTAGATACGCAGTATTTT.

The rearrangement links TRBV5-1 to TRBJ2-5; 9 bases fit TRBD1. Germline V lookup: CDR1 SGHRS, CDR2 YFSETQ. With V trimmed by 1 base and J by 5 bases, 9 bases remained unmatched. The CDR3 runs to 16 residues. Written as DNA, the CDR3 is TGCGCCAGCAGCTTGCGTATCATACAGGGGGCTGAGACCCAGTACTTC. This encodes CASSLRIIQGAETQYF. The full variable domain, rest sourced from reference TRBV5-1 and TRBJ2-5, is KAGVTQTPRYLIKTRGQQVTLSCSPISGHRSVSWYQQTPGQGLQFLFEYFSETQRNKGNFPGRFSGRQFSNSRSEMNVSTLELGDSALYLCASSLRIIQGAETQYFGPGTRLLVL.

The chain links TRBV2 to TRBJ1-5; 12 nucleotides line up with TRBD1. V was pared by 2 bases and J by 6 bases, with 5 bases of the junction left unmatched. CDR3 length equals 16 residues. Looked up from germline, CDR1 is SNHLY and CDR2 is FYNNEI. The CDR3 bases are TGTGCCAGCAGTGAATGGGGACAGGGGGCTGTTCAGCCCCAGCATTTT. Translating it yields CASSEWGQGAVQPQHF. The full variable domain, in which reference TRBV2 and TRBJ1-5 provide the parts outside the CDR3, is EPEVTQTPSHQVTQMGQEVILRCVPISNHLYFYWYRQILGQKVEFLVSFYNNEISEKSEIFDDQFSVERPDGSNFTLKIRSTKLEDSAMYFCASSEWGQGAVQPQHFGDGTRLSIL.

CDR3 loop: CASWVGGSTPEQYF. CDR3 bases: TGTGCCAGCTGGGTGGGGGGGTCCACCCCCGAGCAGTACTTC. The chain carries TRBV2 and TRBJ2-5; TRBD2 aligns across 7 bases. The end of the DNA fits TRBJ2-7 better, so the J call may be wrong. The CDR3 loop spans 14 amino acids. From germline, CDR1 is SNHLY and CDR2 FYNNEI.

Only a few counts were recorded for this clone. The chain has TRBV4-3 and TRBJ2-7, with D perhaps TRBD1 (5 bases). The CDR3 is 13 amino acids. The V end lost 4 bases, the J end lost 0 bases, and 7 bases lay between the germline ends. Germline V lookup: CDR1 LGHNA, CDR2 YSLEER. CDR3 sequence reads: CASSRQGSYEQYF. The CDR3 DNA follows: TGCGCCAGCAGCCGGCAGGGCTCCTACGAGCAGTACTTC.

J is TRBJ1-3 and V is TRBV9, with 10 nucleotides matching TRBD1. The CDR3 consists of 16 residues. V lost 0 bases, J lost 4 bases, and 4 bases stayed unmatched. Germline CDR1 reads SGDLS; CDR2 reads YYNGEE. CDR3 loop: CASSVGGQGPGNTIYF. CDR3 bases: TGTGCCAGCAGCGTAGGGGGACAGGGGCCAGGAAACACCATATATTTT.

This clone was seen just once. In the same sample, other DNA sequences code for this CDR3. The chain carries TRBV7-2 and TRBJ2-7, with 8 bases matching TRBD2. Looked up from germline, CDR1 is SGHTA and CDR2 is FQGNSA. This CDR3 has 14 amino acids. After removal of 6 bases from V and 0 bases from J, the junction contained 4 bases not matched to a gene. The CDR3 coding sequence is TGTGCCAGCAGGCTAAGCGGGAGCTCCTACGAGCAGTACTTC. Its protein product is CASRLSGSSYEQYF.

The chain links TRBV10-3 to TRBJ2-2; 7 bases fit TRBD2. The CDR3 length is 15 residues. Germline-derived CDR1 and CDR2 are ENHRY and SYGVKD. V lost 6 bases, J lost 6 bases, and 10 bases stayed unmatched. The CDR3 loop reads CAIRHLGGNAGELFF. In DNA form, the CDR3 reads TGTGCCATCAGGCACCTGGGAGGGAATGCCGGGGAGCTGTTTTTT.

The CDR3, as DNA: TGCGCCAGCAGCCAAGAGACGAGTCTAGCGGGGCCCTACGAGCAGTACGTC. Its protein product is CASSQETSLAGPYEQYV. This sequence joins TRBV4-1 and TRBJ2-7; 9 bases match TRBD2. Per the germline V gene, CDR1 is MGHRA and CDR2 is YSYEKL. The V gene end was trimmed by 0 bases and the J gene end by 2 bases; junction bases not matched to a gene: 8. The CDR3 spans 17 residues.

In this sample, this clone turned up a few times. The chain couples TRBV19 to TRBJ1-1; TRBD1 agrees at 9 bases. With 7 bases clipped from V and 4 bases from J, the junction kept 13 bases outside the gene matches. CDR1 and CDR2 from the germline V gene are LNHDA and SQIVND (reference sequence). The CDR3 sequence is 16 residues long. CDR3 coding DNA: TGTGCCAGTACCCCTGCCCGGGACAGGGAACCCACTGAAGCTTTCTTT. Its protein product is CASTPARDREPTEAFF.

In regard to this clone: The junction differs from germline at one of its ends, possibly a read error. The J gene is TRBJ1-2, the V gene TRBV6-1; 8 bases are a match to TRBD1. In germline, CDR1 is MNHNS, CDR2 SASEGT. This CDR3 has 15 residues. The CDR3, as DNA: TGTGCCAGCATTGAAAAAGGACAGGGACCATATGGCTACACCTTC. Protein sequence: CASIEKGQGPYGYTF.

This clone was recorded a few times. CDR3 in DNA: TGTGCCAGCAGTTATAATACAGGGGTCGGCTACACCTTC. Translated: CASSYNTGVGYTF. The gene calls are TRBV6-5 and TRBJ1-2; 7 nucleotides match TRBD1. Germline trimming cut 3 bases from V and 8 bases from J; bases unmatched to any gene: 6. The germline V gene has CDR1 MNHEY and CDR2 SVGAGI. The CDR3 contains 13 residues.

V and J are TRBV30 and TRBJ2-1; TRBD2 agrees at 9 bases. Germline CDR1 reads GTSNPN; CDR2 reads SVGIG (reference sequence). The ends lost 5 bases at V and 7 bases at J; junction bases unmatched: 15. The CDR3 length is 16 residues. The CDR3 loop reads CAWGPRIAGVWNEQFF. The DNA for the CDR3 is TGTGCCTGGGGCCCCCGGATAGCGGGAGTATGGAATGAGCAGTTCTTC.

The DNA for the CDR3 is TGCAGCGTTGAAGGGGACAGGGACTTCTATGGCTACACCTTC. Protein product: CSVEGDRDFYGYTF. This sequence joins TRBV29-1 and TRBJ1-2; 9 bases agree with TRBD1. Looked up from germline, CDR1 is SQVTM and CDR2 is ANQGSEA. The CDR3 totals 14 residues. J was trimmed by 4 bases and V by 1 base; bases with no gene match: 4.

The V gene is TRBV2, the J gene TRBJ2-3, with 12 bases aligning to TRBD2. V was pared by 3 bases and J by 1 base, with 11 bases of the junction left unmatched. Germline assignment: CDR1 SNHLY and CDR2 FYNNEI. The length of the CDR3 is 19 residues. The CDR3 sequence: CASSEGGLAGGPGTDTQYF. CDR3 nucleotides: TGTGCCAGCAGTGAGGGAGGGCTAGCGGGAGGGCCCGGCACAGATACGCAGTATTTT.

The sample holds a few counts of this clone. The V gene is TRBV5-1, the J gene TRBJ2-7, with 8 bases matching TRBD1. Germline CDR1 and CDR2: SGHRS and YFSETQ. The CDR3 contains 15 residues. V shed 3 bases and J 4 bases; nucleotides not matched to a gene: 9. CDR3 residues: CASSSGQEGRYEQYF. CDR3 DNA sequence: TGCGCCAGCAGCTCGGGACAGGAGGGACGGTACGAGCAGTACTTC.

This clone has a handful of counts. This chain connects TRBV7-9 to TRBJ2-3; 12 bases are shared with TRBD2. CDR3 length equals 16 residues. V was clipped by 3 bases and J by 1 base; unmatched bases: 2. Looked up from germline, CDR1 is SEHNR and CDR2 is FQNEAQ (reference sequence). CDR3 sequence (DNA): TGTGCCAGCAGCTTGACTAGCGGGAGCGGCACAGATACGCAGTATTTT. This encodes CASSLTSGSGTDTQYF.

The V call is TRBV6-5, the J call TRBJ2-5; 10 positions agree with TRBD1. V shed 0 bases, J shed 1 base, and the junction held 2 bases outside the gene matches. The CDR3 has 16 amino acids. CDR1 MNHEY and CDR2 SVGAGI come from the germline V gene. CDR3 sequence reads: CASSYSGTGVQETQYF. The CDR3 DNA sequence: TGTGCCAGCAGTTACTCCGGGACAGGGGTCCAAGAGACCCAGTACTTC.

This clone was recorded a few times. The chain has TRBV7-9 and TRBJ2-3, with TRBD2 matching over 8 bases. This CDR3 region has 12 residues. V trimming: 3 bases; J trimming: 10 bases; junction bases outside the gene matches: 3. Germline V gives CDR1 SEHNR, CDR2 FQNEAQ (reference sequence). The CDR3 DNA is TGTGCCAGCAGCTTGGGGGGACTAGCGCAGTATTTT. It specifies CASSLGGLAQYF.

This clone was detected once. The rearrangement uses TRBV30 and TRBJ1-2, with a weak D call TRBD1 (6 bases). The CDR3 is made up of 15 amino acids. Germline V gene sequence: CDR1 GTSNPN, CDR2 SVGIG (reference sequence). Between the trimmed V and J ends, which lost 3 bases and 4 bases, there was a span of 18 bases. The CDR3 reads CAWSDDRIRSYGYTF. For the CDR3, the DNA is TGTGCCTGGAGCGACGACAGGATAAGAAGCTATGGCTACACCTTC.